These T cell receptor beta chains were read from a single sample in a study of lymphopenia after photon versus proton radiotherapy. Sequencing used immunoSEQ multiplex PCR; TCRdb keeps in-frame clones, though not all of them. The sample includes about 7,300 clones, roughly 89% of them seen just once. This specimen was peripheral blood, taken from a patient treated with photon-based radiotherapy. Receptor source: a man in his fifties or sixties with cholangiocarcinoma. Each CDR3 is given with its conserved first and last residue. The order of the fields is J gene, V gene, D gene, clone size, CDR3 protein, CDR3 DNA. A D gene is named only where the DNA matches it firmly. The size entry is marked missing in some rows and otherwise reads once, few, many or a size class.

J gene: TRBJ2-5
V gene: TRBV19
D gene: TRBD1
clone size: NA
CDR3 protein: CASSLDRGGETQYF
CDR3 DNA: TGTGCCAGTAGCTTGGACAGGGGGGGAGAGACCCAGTACTTC

J gene: TRBJ2-3
V gene: TRBV7-2
D gene: NA
clone size: NA
CDR3 protein: CASSFDLYPHRLEADTQYF
CDR3 DNA: TGTGCCAGCAGCTTTGACCTCTATCCCCACCGATTAGAGGCAGATACGCAGTATTTT

J gene: TRBJ2-5
V gene: TRBV5-1
D gene: NA
clone size: NA
CDR3 protein: CASSLESGGRETQYF
CDR3 DNA: TGCGCCAGCAGCTTGGAGTCCGGGGGCCGGGAGACCCAGTACTTC

J gene: TRBJ2-2
V gene: TRBV11-3
D gene: NA
clone size: once
CDR3 protein: CASSLGQGNTGELFF
CDR3 DNA: TGTGCCAGCAGCTTAGGGCAGGGGAACACCGGGGAGCTGTTTTTT

J gene: TRBJ1-5
V gene: TRBV4-2
D gene: TRBD1
clone size: NA
CDR3 protein: CASSQDFTGTGNQPQHF
CDR3 DNA: TGTGCCAGCAGCCAAGATTTCACCGGGACAGGGAATCAGCCCCAGCATTTT

J gene: TRBJ1-2
V gene: TRBV11-1
D gene: NA
clone size: NA
CDR3 protein: CASSLDGYGYTF
CDR3 DNA: TGTGCCAGCAGCTTAGACGGCTATGGCTACACCTTC

J gene: TRBJ2-7
V gene: TRBV19
D gene: TRBD1
clone size: NA
CDR3 protein: CASSPGDSRYEQYF
CDR3 DNA: TGTGCCAGTAGCCCAGGGGACAGTCGATACGAGCAGTACTTC

J gene: TRBJ2-1
V gene: TRBV28
D gene: TRBD2
clone size: NA
CDR3 protein: CASSFQSGGAYNEQFF
CDR3 DNA: TGTGCCAGCAGTTTTCAGAGCGGGGGGGCCTACAATGAGCAGTTCTTC

J gene: TRBJ2-7
V gene: TRBV5-1
D gene: TRBD1
clone size: once
CDR3 protein: CASSLDVGQGYEQYF
CDR3 DNA: TGCGCCAGCAGCTTGGATGTCGGACAGGGCTACGAGCAGTACTTC

J gene: TRBJ2-7
V gene: TRBV28
D gene: NA
clone size: NA
CDR3 protein: CASSLGRGLIYEQYF
CDR3 DNA: TGTGCCAGCAGTTTAGGCAGGGGTCTGATCTACGAGCAGTACTTC

J gene: TRBJ2-3
V gene: TRBV2
D gene: NA
clone size: NA
CDR3 protein: CASRSRFTDTQYF
CDR3 DNA: TGTGCCAGCAGGAGCAGGTTCACAGATACGCAGTATTTT

J gene: TRBJ2-7
V gene: TRBV28
D gene: NA
clone size: NA
CDR3 protein: CASSRGTDYEQYF
CDR3 DNA: TGTGCCAGCAGCCGGGGGACAGACTACGAGCAGTACTTC

J gene: TRBJ2-1
V gene: TRBV11-3
D gene: TRBD2
clone size: NA
CDR3 protein: CASTPGGRYNEQFF
CDR3 DNA: TGTGCCAGCACCCCGGGGGGACGGTACAATGAGCAGTTCTTC

J gene: TRBJ2-3
V gene: TRBV29-1
D gene: NA
clone size: NA
CDR3 protein: CSVARPSTDTQYF
CDR3 DNA: TGCAGCGTTGCACGACCTAGCACAGATACGCAGTATTTT

J gene: TRBJ1-5
V gene: TRBV14
D gene: TRBD1
clone size: NA
CDR3 protein: CASSQGGQGGQPQHF
CDR3 DNA: TGTGCCAGCAGCCAGGGTGGACAGGGCGGTCAGCCCCAGCATTTT

J gene: TRBJ2-7
V gene: TRBV29-1
D gene: TRBD1
clone size: NA
CDR3 protein: CSVKRQGAYEQYF
CDR3 DNA: TGCAGCGTTAAGAGACAGGGGGCTTACGAGCAGTACTTC

J gene: TRBJ2-2
V gene: TRBV25-1
D gene: NA
clone size: NA
CDR3 protein: CASSEAGRTGELFF
CDR3 DNA: TGTGCCAGCAGTGAGGCAGGTCGCACCGGGGAGCTGTTTTTT

J gene: TRBJ2-3
V gene: TRBV18
D gene: NA
clone size: NA
CDR3 protein: CASSPLRAGSTDTQYF
CDR3 DNA: TGTGCCAGCTCACCACTCAGGGCGGGAAGCACAGATACGCAGTATTTT

J gene: TRBJ1-5
V gene: TRBV18
D gene: NA
clone size: few
CDR3 protein: CASSPSSGWSNQPQHF
CDR3 DNA: TGTGCCAGCTCACCATCATCGGGATGGAGCAATCAGCCCCAGCATTTT

J gene: TRBJ1-1
V gene: TRBV6-1
D gene: NA
clone size: NA
CDR3 protein: CASRRHPMENTEAFF
CDR3 DNA: TGTGCCAGCAGACGGCACCCCATGGAGAACACTGAAGCTTTCTTT

J gene: TRBJ1-2
V gene: TRBV7-9
D gene: NA
clone size: NA
CDR3 protein: CASSDITPRNGYTF
CDR3 DNA: TGTGCCAGCAGCGATATAACACCGCGCAATGGCTACACCTTC

J gene: TRBJ1-2
V gene: TRBV9
D gene: NA
clone size: NA
CDR3 protein: CASSVEARGVLNGYTF
CDR3 DNA: TGTGCCAGCAGCGTAGAGGCCCGGGGAGTCTTGAATGGCTACACCTTC

J gene: TRBJ1-1
V gene: TRBV7-2
D gene: NA
clone size: NA
CDR3 protein: CASSLSEAFF
CDR3 DNA: TGTGCCAGCAGCTTAAGCGAAGCTTTCTTT

J gene: TRBJ2-7
V gene: TRBV5-1
D gene: TRBD1
clone size: NA
CDR3 protein: CASSPEGTGGAAGLEQYF
CDR3 DNA: TGCGCCAGCAGCCCCGAAGGGACAGGGGGCGCGGCGGGACTGGAGCAGTACTTC

J gene: TRBJ2-7
V gene: TRBV7-3
D gene: TRBD2
clone size: NA
CDR3 protein: CASSYRTSGYEQYF
CDR3 DNA: TGTGCCAGCAGCTACCGGACTAGCGGCTACGAGCAGTACTTC

J gene: TRBJ2-3
V gene: TRBV10-1
D gene: NA
clone size: NA
CDR3 protein: CASSGAVQDTQYF
CDR3 DNA: TGCGCCAGCAGTGGAGCCGTTCAGGATACGCAGTATTTT

J gene: TRBJ2-7
V gene: TRBV6-5
D gene: TRBD1
clone size: once
CDR3 protein: CASIGQGRHEQYF
CDR3 DNA: TGTGCCAGCATAGGACAGGGCAGGCACGAGCAGTACTTC

J gene: TRBJ2-4
V gene: TRBV7-6
D gene: TRBD1
clone size: NA
CDR3 protein: CASSVQGAGNIQYF
CDR3 DNA: TGTGCCAGCAGCGTACAGGGGGCGGGAAACATTCAGTACTTC

J gene: TRBJ2-7
V gene: TRBV2
D gene: TRBD1
clone size: NA
CDR3 protein: CASKMDRGPDEQYF
CDR3 DNA: TGTGCCAGCAAAATGGACAGGGGGCCCGACGAGCAGTACTTC

J gene: TRBJ2-3
V gene: TRBV5-5
D gene: NA
clone size: few
CDR3 protein: CASSLELARPDTQYF
CDR3 DNA: TGTGCCAGCAGCTTGGAACTAGCTCGCCCAGATACGCAGTATTTT

J gene: TRBJ2-7
V gene: TRBV13
D gene: TRBD1
clone size: NA
CDR3 protein: CASSLAYWTGRTYEQYF
CDR3 DNA: TGTGCCAGCAGCTTAGCCTACTGGACAGGGAGGACCTACGAGCAGTACTTC

J gene: TRBJ1-2
V gene: TRBV5-1
D gene: NA
clone size: NA
CDR3 protein: CASSFESANGYTF
CDR3 DNA: TGCGCCAGCAGCTTTGAGAGTGCAAATGGCTACACCTTC

J gene: TRBJ1-2
V gene: TRBV2
D gene: NA
clone size: NA
CDR3 protein: CASSAEGNDGYTF
CDR3 DNA: TGTGCCAGCAGTGCAGAGGGGAACGATGGCTACACCTTC

J gene: TRBJ2-3
V gene: TRBV5-1
D gene: NA
clone size: NA
CDR3 protein: CASSLAWGTDTQYF
CDR3 DNA: TGCGCCAGCAGCTTGGCCTGGGGCACAGATACGCAGTATTTT

J gene: TRBJ2-7
V gene: TRBV2
D gene: NA
clone size: few
CDR3 protein: CASDPEGYEQYF
CDR3 DNA: TGTGCCAGTGACCCGGAGGGGTACGAGCAGTACTTC

J gene: TRBJ1-5
V gene: TRBV10-2
D gene: NA
clone size: NA
CDR3 protein: CASWAGGRQPQHF
CDR3 DNA: TGCGCCAGCTGGGCCGGGGGAAGACAGCCCCAGCATTTT

J gene: TRBJ2-7
V gene: TRBV28
D gene: TRBD1
clone size: once
CDR3 protein: CASSLPGQGTYEQYF
CDR3 DNA: TGTGCCAGCAGTTTACCTGGACAGGGGACCTACGAGCAGTACTTC

J gene: TRBJ1-4
V gene: TRBV7-2
D gene: NA
clone size: once
CDR3 protein: CASSFSGHGNEKLFF
CDR3 DNA: TGTGCCAGCAGCTTCTCGGGACATGGAAATGAAAAACTGTTTTTT

J gene: TRBJ1-1
V gene: TRBV6-5
D gene: NA
clone size: NA
CDR3 protein: CASSSSGRSEAFF
CDR3 DNA: TGTGCCAGCAGTTCCTCGGGGCGATCCGAAGCTTTCTTT

J gene: TRBJ1-1
V gene: TRBV10-3
D gene: TRBD1
clone size: NA
CDR3 protein: CATRGGQDTEAFF
CDR3 DNA: TGTGCCACCAGGGGGGGGCAAGACACTGAAGCTTTCTTT

J gene: TRBJ2-1
V gene: TRBV27
D gene: TRBD1
clone size: NA
CDR3 protein: CASSAGQVSYNEQFF
CDR3 DNA: TGTGCCAGCAGTGCGGGACAGGTATCCTACAATGAGCAGTTCTTC

J gene: TRBJ2-2
V gene: TRBV4-2
D gene: NA
clone size: NA
CDR3 protein: CASSLGPGAGELFF
CDR3 DNA: TGTGCCAGCAGCCTGGGCCCAGGGGCCGGGGAGCTGTTTTTT

J gene: TRBJ2-7
V gene: TRBV18
D gene: TRBD1
clone size: once
CDR3 protein: CASRDRELDEQYF
CDR3 DNA: TGTGCCAGCCGCGACAGGGAGCTCGACGAGCAGTACTTC

J gene: TRBJ1-1
V gene: TRBV20-1
D gene: NA
clone size: NA
CDR3 protein: CSASLNTEAFF
CDR3 DNA: TGCAGTGCTAGTCTGAACACTGAAGCTTTCTTT

J gene: TRBJ2-7
V gene: TRBV27
D gene: TRBD1
clone size: NA
CDR3 protein: CASALRDRETQYF
CDR3 DNA: TGTGCCAGCGCGCTCCGGGACAGGGAGACACAGTACTTC

J gene: TRBJ1-1
V gene: TRBV27
D gene: NA
clone size: NA
CDR3 protein: CASSFLAGKNTEAFF
CDR3 DNA: TGTGCCAGCAGTTTCTTGGCAGGGAAGAACACTGAAGCTTTCTTT

J gene: TRBJ2-2
V gene: TRBV6-4
D gene: NA
clone size: NA
CDR3 protein: CASSNRPGTGELFF
CDR3 DNA: TGTGCCAGCAGCAACCGACCGGGCACCGGGGAGCTGTTTTTT

J gene: TRBJ1-2
V gene: TRBV7-9
D gene: NA
clone size: NA
CDR3 protein: CASSLRGENYGYTF
CDR3 DNA: TGTGCCAGCAGTCTCAGGGGCGAGAACTATGGCTACACCTTC

J gene: TRBJ2-2
V gene: TRBV7-6
D gene: TRBD2
clone size: NA
CDR3 protein: CASSPIRGGTSYTGELFF
CDR3 DNA: TGTGCCAGCAGCCCCATCCGGGGGGGCACGAGTTACACCGGGGAGCTGTTTTTT

J gene: TRBJ2-7
V gene: TRBV4-2
D gene: NA
clone size: NA
CDR3 protein: CASSQDRGLSSYEQYF
CDR3 DNA: TGTGCCAGCAGCCAAGATCGGGGACTGAGCTCCTACGAGCAGTACTTC

J gene: TRBJ2-1
V gene: TRBV11-3
D gene: TRBD1
clone size: once
CDR3 protein: CASSLSAGQGNHSSYNEQFF
CDR3 DNA: TGTGCCAGCAGCTTATCTGCGGGACAGGGTAACCACAGCTCCTACAATGAGCAGTTCTTC

J gene: TRBJ2-3
V gene: TRBV9
D gene: TRBD2
clone size: NA
CDR3 protein: CASSVAGGQNTQYF
CDR3 DNA: TGTGCCAGCAGCGTAGCGGGAGGGCAAAATACGCAGTATTTT

J gene: TRBJ1-3
V gene: TRBV4-1
D gene: NA
clone size: NA
CDR3 protein: CASSQGLGETGNTIYF
CDR3 DNA: TGCGCCAGCAGCCAAGGTCTTGGCGAAACTGGAAACACCATATATTTT

J gene: TRBJ1-4
V gene: TRBV6-5
D gene: NA
clone size: NA
CDR3 protein: CASSFYSRGDEKLFF
CDR3 DNA: TGTGCCAGCAGTTTCTACTCAAGGGGGGATGAAAAACTGTTTTTT

J gene: TRBJ1-5
V gene: TRBV2
D gene: TRBD1
clone size: NA
CDR3 protein: CASSEKSGTGNQPQHF
CDR3 DNA: TGTGCCAGCAGTGAAAAAAGTGGGACAGGGAATCAGCCCCAGCATTTT